The 25 T cell receptor beta chains given below trace back to one sample, sequenced in a study of T cell changes during pregnancy in multiple sclerosis. Data came from immunoSEQ multiplex PCR; TCRdb stores just in-frame clones and leaves some out. Of some 28,000 clones listed, 75% to 90% are singletons. Specimen: CD4+ T cells from peripheral blood mononuclear cells, collected in the first trimester of pregnancy. These receptor sequences come from a female donor in good health, enrolled as a control in a pregnancy study.

V is TRBV6-5 and J is TRBJ2-7; 9 nucleotides align to TRBD2. This CDR3 region has 16 residues. Germline V gene lookup returns CDR1 MNHEY and CDR2 SVGAGI. The V and J ends lost 2 bases and 3 bases, in that order; junction bases with no gene match: 8. CDR3 sequence: CASSYQKAGGLYEQYF. The CDR3 coding sequence is TGTGCCAGCAGTTACCAAAAAGCGGGGGGCCTCTACGAGCAGTACTTC.

The J gene is TRBJ2-3, the V gene TRBV10-3; 13 positions match TRBD2. The CDR3 spans 17 residues. CDR1 is ENHRY and CDR2 is SYGVKD in the germline V gene. V was pared by 2 bases and J by 4 bases, with 6 bases of the junction left unmatched. Written as DNA, the CDR3 is TGTGCCATCAGTGAGAGAGACGGACTAGCGGGAGCAGATACGCAGTATTTT. It translates to CAISERDGLAGADTQYF.

A single count supports this clone. The chain has TRBV10-2 and TRBJ1-5; TRBD1 aligns across 9 bases. The CDR3 has 19 amino acids. Unmatched junction bases numbered 18, after V lost 6 bases and J lost 3 bases. Germline V gene lookup returns CDR1 WSHSY and CDR2 SAAADI. Written as DNA, the CDR3 is TGCGCCAGCAGCAAAGACCTGACAGGGGGATGGTCGGCCAATCAGCCCCAGCATTTT. Its translation is CASSKDLTGGWSANQPQHF.

V is TRBV7-2 and J is TRBJ2-5; TRBD2 matches 11 bases. The CDR3 covers 15 residues. CDR1 and CDR2 (germline): SGHTA, FQGNSA. V shed 3 bases and J 5 bases; nucleotides not matched to a gene: 5. In DNA, the CDR3 is TGTGCCAGCAGCTTGAGGACTAGCGGGTTCGAGACCCAGTACTTC. This codes for CASSLRTSGFETQYF. Looking up the rest from reference TRBV7-2 and TRBJ2-5 gives the full variable domain: GAGVSQSPSNKVTEKGKDVELRCDPISGHTALYWYRQSLGQGLEFLIYFQGNSAPDKSGLPSDRFSAERTGGSVSTLTIQRTQQEDSAVYLCASSLRTSGFETQYFGPGTRLLVL.

The J gene is TRBJ1-3, the V gene TRBV20-1; unclear D gene. Trimming took off 2 bases at V and 5 bases at J, with 4 bases between the two ends. The CDR3 has 11 residues. Germline V gives CDR1 DFQATT, CDR2 SNEGSKA (reference sequence). The CDR3 region is CSARSRNTIYF. The CDR3 DNA follows: TGCAGTGCTAGATCAAGAAACACCATATATTTT.

The V call is TRBV28, the J call TRBJ1-5; the D gene is possibly TRBD1 (5 bases). This CDR3 contains 13 residues. CDR1 MDHEN and CDR2 SYDVKM come from the germline V gene. Trimming took off 3 bases at V and 11 bases at J, with 14 bases between the two ends. CDR3 coding DNA: TGTGCCAGCAGTTTCAACAGTGGGGGGTCCCAGCATTTT. Its translation is CASSFNSGGSQHF.

The genes are TRBV6-1 and TRBJ1-2; D gene ambiguous. In germline, CDR1 is MNHNS, CDR2 SASEGT. The CDR3 is 14 residues long. The ends were cut back, 8 bases at V and 2 bases at J, with 15 bases in the middle. The CDR3 region is CASGGPSQNYGYTF. For the CDR3, the DNA is TGTGCCAGCGGAGGACCCAGCCAAAACTATGGCTACACCTTC.

CDR3 in amino acids: CASSEWGQKLWIDEKLFF. The DNA of the CDR3 is TGTGCCAGCAGCGAATGGGGACAGAAACTATGGATCGATGAAAAACTGTTTTTT. The chain has TRBV21-1 and TRBJ1-4; the table gives TRBD1 as D, unverified against the DNA. TRBV21-1 is recorded as a pseudogene. The CDR3 extends over 18 amino acids.

The chain carries TRBV28 and TRBJ1-2; D is possibly TRBD1 (5 bases). The CDR3 has 12 residues. The V gene's germline CDR1 is MDHEN and CDR2 SYDVKM. With 7 bases removed from V and 10 bases from J, the gap between germline ends came to 16 bases. The CDR3 bases are TGTGCCAGCAACGGGGGGATTGGCTTCTACACCTTC. Protein product: CASNGGIGFYTF.

This chain uses TRBV12-2 with TRBJ2-3; the table's D call, TRBD2, has no DNA check behind it. TRBV12-2 is classified as a pseudogene. The CDR3 is 16 residues long. The CDR3 protein is CASLAELAGLTDTQYF. The CDR3 nucleotides read TGTGCAAGTCTAGCGGAACTAGCGGGGCTCACAGATACGCAGTATTTT.

This clone was observed once. This chain uses TRBV5-1 with TRBJ2-7; tentatively, D is TRBD2 (6 bases). The CDR3 consists of 14 residues. Trimming removed 4 bases from V and 5 bases from J, with 16 bases in between. Germline V gene data show CDR1 as SGHRS and CDR2 as YFSETQ. For the CDR3, the DNA is TGCGCCAGCAGCCCGGGGGATTCGGGTAACGAGCAGTACTTC. Amino acid sequence: CASSPGDSGNEQYF.

The V gene is TRBV28, the J gene TRBJ1-2, with D perhaps matching TRBD1 (5 bases). Germline V gene lookup returns CDR1 MDHEN and CDR2 SYDVKM. The CDR3 is 15 residues long. The ends were cut back, 2 bases at V and 9 bases at J, with 19 bases in the middle. The DNA of the CDR3 is TGTGCCAGCAGTTTACCTGGACACACACTTCGGAGCTACACCTTC. This encodes CASSLPGHTLRSYTF.

Only one count was recorded for this clone. The chain combines TRBV11-3 with TRBJ2-6, with D possibly TRBD1 on 5 matching bases. Trimming pared 5 bases from V and 0 bases from J, leaving 8 bases between. This CDR3 contains 15 residues. Germline CDR1 is SGHNT and CDR2 is YENEEA. Here the CDR3 DNA reads TGTGCCAGCAGCCGAGACAGCTCTGGGGCCAACGTCCTGACTTTC. Amino acid sequence: CASSRDSSGANVLTF.

This clone was recorded only once. V and J are TRBV7-8 and TRBJ1-2, with D unresolved. Trimming removed 1 base at V and 4 bases at J, with 10 bases between. CDR1 is SGHVS and CDR2 is FQNEAQ in the germline V gene. CDR3 size: 14 residues. CDR3 DNA: TGTGCCAGCAGCTTAGGTGCGGCCGGCTATGGCTACACCTTC. As protein: CASSLGAAGYGYTF.

The chain joins TRBV11-2 to TRBJ2-7; possible D gene TRBD1, 6 bases. The CDR3 has 16 amino acids. V shed 3 bases and J shed 5 bases, with 20 bases lying between them. Germline CDR1 SGHAT, CDR2 FQNNGV. The CDR3 protein is CASSFHRQVPSDEQYF. The CDR3 coding sequence is TGTGCCAGCAGCTTCCATAGACAGGTACCTTCCGACGAGCAGTACTTC.

The chain couples TRBV7-2 to TRBJ2-5; 9 positions match TRBD2. The junction had 8 bases not matched to a gene; V was cut back by 5 bases and J by 1 base. Per the germline V gene, CDR1 is SGHTA and CDR2 is FQGNSA. This CDR3 contains 16 residues. The DNA of the CDR3 is TGTGCCAGCAGCCTCACCTCTAGCGGGACCCAAGAGACCCAGTACTTC. It encodes CASSLTSSGTQETQYF.

The V call is TRBV7-2, the J call TRBJ2-7, with 13 nucleotides matching TRBD2. Germline trimming cut 4 bases from V and 5 bases from J; bases unmatched to any gene: 2. This CDR3 is 14 amino acids long. Germline CDR1 SGHTA, CDR2 FQGNSA. This CDR3 is CASSYGLAGDEQYF. CDR3 DNA sequence: TGTGCCAGCAGCTACGGACTAGCGGGAGACGAGCAGTACTTC.

J is TRBJ1-2 and V is TRBV19, with 7 bases lining up with TRBD1. The CDR3 covers 17 residues. Germline CDR1 reads LNHDA; CDR2 reads SQIVND (reference sequence). Unmatched junction bases numbered 14, after V lost 5 bases and J lost 2 bases. The CDR3 spells CASSSPPGQQSNYGYTF. The CDR3 DNA is TGTGCCAGTAGTTCCCCCCCGGGACAGCAATCCAACTATGGCTACACCTTC.

The gene calls are TRBV7-8 and TRBJ1-5; weak D call: TRBD1 (5 bases). CDR3 length: 18 amino acids. Looked up from germline, CDR1 is SGHVS and CDR2 is FQNEAQ. Trimming pared 1 base from V and 2 bases from J, leaving 18 bases between. The CDR3 is CASSLGPQGAGRNQPQHF. In DNA form, the CDR3 reads TGTGCCAGCAGCTTAGGACCCCAGGGAGCGGGTCGCAATCAGCCCCAGCATTTT.

The rearrangement joins TRBV5-6 to TRBJ1-4; D is perhaps TRBD1 (5 bases). V was clipped by 6 bases and J by 8 bases, with 17 bases between them. The CDR3 totals 14 residues. Per germline, CDR1 SGHDT and CDR2 YYEEEE. The CDR3 loop is CASTKRARDEKLFF. The CDR3 DNA reads as TGTGCCAGCACTAAGCGGGCCAGGGACGAAAAACTGTTTTTT. Combining the CDR3 with reference TRBV5-6 and TRBJ1-4 gives the whole variable domain DAGVTQSPTHLIKTRGQQVTLRCSPKSGHDTVSWYQQALGQGPQFIFQYYEEEERQRGNFPDRFSGHQFPNYSSELNVNALLLGDSALYLCASTKRARDEKLFFGSGTQLSVL.

The chain has TRBV6-5 and TRBJ1-5, with TRBD1 identical over 7 bases. The CDR3 has 14 amino acids. J gave up 7 bases and V 3 bases, and 6 bases lay outside the gene matches. Germline CDR1 is MNHEY and CDR2 is SVGAGI. The CDR3 nucleotides are TGTGCCAGCAGTTATACAAGGGGGCTCCAGCCCCAGCATTTT. Residues: CASSYTRGLQPQHF.

This clone was detected only once. The chain carries TRBV5-1 and TRBJ2-5; TRBD2 agrees at 7 bases. With 0 bases clipped from V and 5 bases from J, the junction kept 7 bases outside the gene matches. The CDR3 loop spans 15 amino acids. The germline CDR1 and CDR2 sequences are SGHRS and YFSETQ. In DNA form, the CDR3 reads TGCGCCAGCAGCTTGGGGCTAGCGGTGGGGGAGACCCAGTACTTC. This gives the protein CASSLGLAVGETQYF.

V usage is TRBV28 and J usage is TRBJ2-2, with TRBD2 identical over 9 bases. The CDR3 has 14 residues. Trimming removed 11 bases from V and 3 bases from J; junction bases left unmatched: 7. Germline V gene data show CDR1 as MDHEN and CDR2 as SYDVKM. The CDR3 spells CAGGGARHTGELFF. The CDR3 bases are TGTGCCGGCGGGGGGGCTAGACACACCGGGGAGCTGTTTTTT.

V is TRBV5-1 and J is TRBJ2-7; D might be TRBD2 (7 bases). CDR1 and CDR2 from the germline V gene are SGHRS and YFSETQ. V dropped 0 bases and J dropped 4 bases, with 23 bases sitting between them. The CDR3 length is 18 residues. This CDR3 reads CASSLGGGGASGVYEQYF. The DNA of the CDR3 is TGCGCCAGCAGCTTGGGCGGCGGGGGCGCTTCCGGGGTATACGAGCAGTACTTC.

The chain joins TRBV7-8 to TRBJ2-7; 10 positions match TRBD2. This CDR3 spans 16 amino acids. Losses at the gene ends were 2 bases for V and 2 bases for J; bases not matched to a gene: 6. Germline-derived CDR1 and CDR2 are SGHVS and FQNEAQ. In DNA form, the CDR3 reads TGTGCCAGCAGCTTATCGGCTAGCGGGGGCACCTACGAGCAGTACTTC. It yields the protein CASSLSASGGTYEQYF.